This passage covers 16 T cell receptor beta chains from one sample sequenced in a study of cytomegalovirus exposure and HLA in healthy donors. PCR primers comprised 60 Vbeta and 13 Jbeta primers. The protocol was immunoSEQ multiplex PCR, while the TCRdb copy is restricted to in-frame clones and leaves out a portion. This sample lists approximately 180,000 clones; its ten largest clones have about 6.8%. Sequenced sample: PBMCs. These receptor sequences come from a young man in good health and CMV-seronegative.

V gene TRBV28 combines with J gene TRBJ2-5; TRBD2 matches at 12 bases. Germline V lookup: CDR1 MDHEN, CDR2 SYDVKM. This CDR3 is built from 18 residues. The V and J ends lost 6 bases and 3 bases, in that order; junction bases with no gene match: 14. The CDR3 protein is CASSLISRLAGGKETQYF. Written as DNA, the CDR3 is TGTGCCAGCAGCCTCATTAGTAGGCTAGCGGGAGGGAAAGAGACCCAGTACTTC.

This chain uses TRBV28 with TRBJ2-3; 9 positions agree with TRBD2. V trimming: 11 bases; J trimming: 3 bases; junction bases outside the gene matches: 15. The CDR3 spans 16 residues. Germline V lookup: CDR1 MDHEN, CDR2 SYDVKM. The CDR3 is CASHEGGRARTDTQYF. The CDR3 DNA sequence: TGTGCCTCACATGAAGGCGGGAGGGCCCGGACAGATACGCAGTATTTT.

This sequence joins TRBV20-1 and TRBJ2-7; D is unresolved. V was shortened by 5 bases and J by 4 bases, with 9 bases between the two germline ends. The CDR3 is made up of 11 amino acids. The germline gives CDR1 DFQATT, CDR2 SNEGSKA (reference sequence). CDR3 sequence reads: CSAYSRYEQYF. The CDR3 DNA reads TGCAGTGCTTACTCGCGTTACGAGCAGTACTTC.

The V call is TRBV2, the J call TRBJ2-7, with 8 positions matching TRBD1. This CDR3 is built from 14 residues. The V and J ends lost 4 bases and 6 bases, in that order; junction bases with no gene match: 8. Germline CDR1 is SNHLY and CDR2 is FYNNEI. CDR3 DNA: TGTGCCAGCAGTGTCGACAGGGGCAACTTCGAGCAGTACTTC. Encoded protein: CASSVDRGNFEQYF. Filled out from reference TRBV2 and TRBJ2-7, the complete variable domain reads EPEVTQTPSHQVTQMGQEVILRCVPISNHLYFYWYRQILGQKVEFLVSFYNNEISEKSEIFDDQFSVERPDGSNFTLKIRSTKLEDSAMYFCASSVDRGNFEQYFGPGTRLTVT.

The chain joins TRBV7-2 to TRBJ2-1; 10 bases map to TRBD2. The V and J ends lost 6 bases and 4 bases, in that order; junction bases with no gene match: 12. The CDR3 extends over 17 amino acids. The germline V gene has CDR1 SGHTA and CDR2 FQGNSA. CDR3 coding DNA: TGTGCCAGCAGTCTCTCGGGAGCGGGGGGGTCTTACAATGAGCAGTTCTTC. Translating gives CASSLSGAGGSYNEQFF.

The chain combines TRBV19 with TRBJ1-5, with TRBD1 as a possible D gene (6 bases). The CDR3 covers 14 residues. V was cut by 5 bases and J by 6 bases, with 14 bases left in between. The germline CDR1 and CDR2 sequences are LNHDA and SQIVND (reference sequence). Here the CDR3 reads CASSPPAGAQPQHF. The CDR3 region has the DNA TGTGCCAGTAGTCCCCCAGCGGGGGCTCAGCCCCAGCATTTT.

The V gene is TRBV28, the J gene TRBJ1-1; weak D call: TRBD1 (6 bases). The V end lost 5 bases, the J end lost 4 bases, and 17 bases lay between the germline ends. Per the germline V gene, CDR1 is MDHEN and CDR2 is SYDVKM. CDR3 length: 15 amino acids. The CDR3 is CASSQPGHPGTEAFF. As DNA, the CDR3 is TGTGCCAGCAGTCAGCCGGGACATCCGGGCACTGAAGCTTTCTTT.

The chain employs TRBV9 and TRBJ2-2; 7 bases agree with TRBD1. In germline, CDR1 is SGDLS, CDR2 YYNGEE. The CDR3 spans 19 residues. V was pared by 4 bases and J by 3 bases, with 18 bases of the junction left unmatched. The CDR3 nucleotides are TGTGCCAGCAGCTTACCCGCTCGTAGGGGGCAAGCGGACACCGGGGAGCTGTTTTTT. Amino acid sequence: CASSLPARRGQADTGELFF. Filled out from reference TRBV9 and TRBJ2-2, the complete variable domain reads DSGVTQTPKHLITATGQRVTLRCSPRSGDLSVYWYQQSLDQGLQFLIQYYNGEERAKGNILERFSAQQFPDLHSELNLSSLELGDSALYFCASSLPARRGQADTGELFFGEGSRLTVL.

This sequence joins TRBV10-1 and TRBJ2-2, with 8 positions matching TRBD1. The CDR3 extends over 16 amino acids. The trim removed 6 bases at V and 0 bases at J, leaving 6 bases unmatched. From germline, CDR1 is WNHNN and CDR2 SYGVQD (reference sequence). The CDR3 region is CASRGGQGSNTGELFF. In DNA, the CDR3 is TGCGCCAGCAGGGGCGGACAGGGATCGAACACCGGGGAGCTGTTTTTT.

V gene TRBV6-6 combines with J gene TRBJ1-2; D is uncertain. The CDR3 length is 12 residues. The V gene lost 6 bases and the J gene lost 4 bases, with 9 bases spanning the gap. Germline V lookup: CDR1 MNHNY, CDR2 SVGAGI (reference sequence). The CDR3 bases are TGTGCCAGCAGCGTTTCTGTCTATGGCTACACCTTC. Protein sequence: CASSVSVYGYTF.

This chain links TRBV5-4 with TRBJ1-6, with 8 bases that match TRBD1. Germline V gene sequence: CDR1 SGHNT, CDR2 YYREEE (reference sequence). The trim removed 1 base at V and 9 bases at J, leaving 12 bases unmatched. This CDR3 has 17 residues. The CDR3 spells CASSLHKGGQDPSPLHF. The CDR3, as DNA: TGTGCCAGCAGCTTGCACAAGGGGGGACAGGACCCTTCACCCCTCCACTTT.

The CDR3: CASSLVGRGIYEQYF. The CDR3 nucleotides are TGCGCCAGCAGCTTGGTCGGCAGGGGGATTTACGAGCAGTACTTC. This chain links TRBV5-1 with TRBJ2-7; 7 nucleotides agree with TRBD1. V lost 0 bases and J lost 4; bases outside the gene matches: 7. Per the germline V gene, CDR1 is SGHRS and CDR2 is YFSETQ. This CDR3 is built from 15 residues. The variable domain in full, with the rest retrieved from reference TRBV5-1 and TRBJ2-7, is KAGVTQTPRYLIKTRGQQVTLSCSPISGHRSVSWYQQTPGQGLQFLFEYFSETQRNKGNFPGRFSGRQFSNSRSEMNVSTLELGDSALYLCASSLVGRGIYEQYFGPGTRLTVT.

This chain joins TRBV6-1 and TRBJ2-5, with D maybe TRBD1 (6 bases). The germline gives CDR1 MNHNS, CDR2 SASEGT. Trimming removed 3 bases from V and 1 base from J, with 9 bases in between. The CDR3 is made up of 14 amino acids. CDR3 nucleotides: TGTGCCAGCAGTGACCAGACAGGCCAAGAGACCCAGTACTTC. This gives the protein CASSDQTGQETQYF.

V usage is TRBV7-9 and J usage is TRBJ2-7; unclear D gene. Looked up from germline, CDR1 is SEHNR and CDR2 is FQNEAQ (reference sequence). This CDR3 has 14 amino acids. Trimming removed 5 bases from V and 5 bases from J, with 16 bases in between. As DNA, the CDR3 is TGTGCCAGCAGCAATCGGAGTCAATCCCACGAGCAGTACTTC. Protein: CASSNRSQSHEQYF. The full variable domain, rest sourced from reference TRBV7-9 and TRBJ2-7, is DTGVSQNPRHKITKRGQNVTFRCDPISEHNRLYWYRQTLGQGPEFLTYFQNEAQLEKSRLLSDRFSAERPKGSFSTLEIQRTEQGDSAMYLCASSNRSQSHEQYFGPGTRLTVT.

The chain recombines TRBV27 with TRBJ1-5; no definite D call. Deletions cut 8 bases from V and 0 bases from J, with 11 bases between. Germline assignment: CDR1 MNHEY and CDR2 SMNVEV (reference sequence). The CDR3 totals 14 residues. DNA for the CDR3: TGTGCCAGCTCTAGTCATTATAGCAATCAGCCCCAGCATTTT. Its translation is CASSSHYSNQPQHF.

This sequence joins TRBV2 and TRBJ2-1; TRBD2 aligns across 10 bases. The CDR3 extends over 15 amino acids. Losses at the gene ends were 10 bases for V and 5 bases for J; bases not matched to a gene: 11. Germline CDR1 reads SNHLY; CDR2 reads FYNNEI. The chain's CDR3 is CATFQGLALHNEQFF. CDR3 bases: TGTGCCACCTTTCAGGGACTAGCGTTACACAATGAGCAGTTCTTC.